A single sample gave rise to the 6 T cell receptor beta chains below, sequenced in a study of blood T cell repertoires in COVID-19 (dated by TCRdb to 2018 to 2020). Libraries were made using the immunoSEQ multiplex PCR assay. TCRdb retrieved this table from immuneACCESS and kept in-frame rearrangements only. Not all clones are present; in checked studies, unresolved V genes account for under half, and no reason is known for the remainder. This sample holds about 150,000 clones; about 90% were observed only once. About 0.55% of the sample belongs to the ten largest clones. The material sequenced was peripheral blood. All receptors derive from a man aged 45-65 years with acute or convalescent COVID-19.

This clone appeared a single time. The genes are TRBV6-5 and TRBJ2-3, with TRBD1 as a possible D gene (6 bases). There are 15 residues in the CDR3. CDR1 and CDR2 from the germline V gene are MNHEY and SVGAGI. V gave up 0 bases and J gave up 0 bases, with 7 bases separating them. CDR3 amino acids: CASSYSGASTDTQYF. DNA of the CDR3: TGTGCCAGCAGTTACTCGGGGGCTAGCACAGATACGCAGTATTTT.

V gene TRBV19 combines with J gene TRBJ2-1; tentative D call: TRBD2 (5 bases). Germline V gives CDR1 LNHDA, CDR2 SQIVND (reference sequence). This CDR3 has 12 residues. The V end was cut by 5 bases, the J end by 13 bases, with 15 bases between. CDR3: CASSRGGRPQFF. The CDR3 nucleotides are TGTGCCAGTAGTCGGGGTGGCAGACCCCAGTTCTTC.

The genes are TRBV9 and TRBJ1-3; D ambiguous. The ends were cut back, 4 bases at V and 0 bases at J, with 8 bases in the middle. The CDR3 is 14 residues long. Germline CDR1 reads SGDLS; CDR2 reads YYNGEE. The CDR3 sequence is CASSTYGSGNTIYF. CDR3 sequence (DNA): TGTGCCAGCAGCACGTACGGCTCTGGAAACACCATATATTTT.

The chain carries TRBV5-4 and TRBJ2-1; D gene uncertain. The germline V and J ends were trimmed by 2 bases and 4 bases, with 16 bases remaining between them. This CDR3 contains 16 residues. CDR1 is SGHNT and CDR2 is YYREEE in the germline V gene (reference sequence). The CDR3 DNA follows: TGTGCCAGCAGCTTTATGGCGGCGTATCCGTACAATGAGCAGTTCTTC. It translates to CASSFMAAYPYNEQFF. The full variable domain, its missing parts supplied by reference TRBV5-4 and TRBJ2-1, is ETGVTQSPTHLIKTRGQQVTLRCSSQSGHNTVSWYQQALGQGPQFIFQYYREEENGRGNFPPRFSGLQFPNYSSELNVNALELDDSALYLCASSFMAAYPYNEQFFGPGTRLTVL.

The gene calls are TRBV7-8 and TRBJ1-5, with a tentative D call TRBD1 (5 bases). Germline values: CDR1 SGHVS, CDR2 FQNEAQ. Deletions cut 5 bases from V and 6 bases from J, with 17 bases between. The CDR3 has 15 residues. CDR3 in DNA: TGTGCCAGCAGCCGGGGCCGGCAGGGTAGTCAGCCCCAGCATTTT. Amino acid sequence: CASSRGRQGSQPQHF.

V is TRBV19 and J is TRBJ2-2; tentatively, D is TRBD2 (5 bases). The V end was cut by 4 bases, the J end by 4 bases, with 10 bases between. This CDR3 is 14 amino acids long. Germline V gene data show CDR1 as LNHDA and CDR2 as SQIVND (reference sequence). The CDR3 loop reads CASSKEEGTGELFF. The CDR3 DNA follows: TGTGCCAGTAGTAAGGAAGAGGGCACCGGGGAGCTGTTTTTT.